The T cell receptor beta chain described here comes from a study of blood T cell repertoires in COVID-19. Across the study: The United States, Italy and Spain were the sources of the acute and convalescent COVID-19 samples. The cDNA or gDNA used as material had been derived from T cells, B-cell-depleted T cells, or PBMCs.

From germline, CDR1 is MNHEY and CDR2 SVGAGI. The CDR3 has 13 amino acids. Trimming took 7 bases from V and 8 from J, leaving 17 bases between them. The authors' processing: Estimated nucleated cell counts came from reference gene primer amplification. Method: immunoSEQ multiplex PCR; TCRdb's copy keeps in-frame clones and lacks some. That table supplies the V and J calls and clone size; D and trimming were determined from the DNA. The sample consists of 150,000 to 200,000 clones, approximately 83% of them appearing once. V usage is TRBV6-5 and J usage is TRBJ1-2; a weak D match, TRBD1 (6 bases). The clonotype originates from a man in his 60s with acute or convalescent COVID-19. Sample: peripheral blood. CDR3 coding DNA: TGTGCCAGCACCACAGGGCAGGTTGAGGGCTACACCTTC. This encodes CASTTGQVEGYTF.